Sequencing of this T cell receptor beta chain was carried out in a study of post-analysis software for immune sequencing data. Unique molecular identifiers were carried by the TCR beta cDNA libraries. TCRdb recomputed calls from the PCR reads with MiXCR, one row per CDR3 protein. Of more than 450,000 distinct CDR3 sequences listed, 34% are singletons. Study outcomes and limitations: When compared against controls, multiple sclerosis patients showed significantly lower normalized Chao1 diversity.

This clonotype has only a few counts. What it binds is not known. The sequenced material came from blood. This clonotype originated in a girl aged 2-17 years with multiple sclerosis.

Here the CDR3 reads CASRSGQGPQYF. The CDR3, as DNA: TGTGCCAGCAGGTCCGGACAGGGTCCTCAGTACTTC. The genes are TRBV27 and TRBJ2-4, with 8 bases fitting TRBD1. The J segment lost 12 bases and the V segment lost 6 bases, leaving 7 bases of the junction unmatched. The germline CDR1 and CDR2 sequences are MNHEY and SMNVEV (reference sequence). This CDR3 has 12 amino acids.